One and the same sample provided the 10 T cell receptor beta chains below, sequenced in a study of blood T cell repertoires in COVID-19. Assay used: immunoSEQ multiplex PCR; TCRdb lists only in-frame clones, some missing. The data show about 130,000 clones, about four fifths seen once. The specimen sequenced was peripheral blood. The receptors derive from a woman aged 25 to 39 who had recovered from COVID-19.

The CDR3 coding sequence is TGTGCCAGCAGTCGCACTAGCGGGAGTTTTAATGAGCAGTTCTTC. It encodes CASSRTSGSFNEQFF. The chain couples TRBV6-4 to TRBJ2-1; 11 bases match TRBD2. The CDR3 runs 15 residues. The trim removed 5 bases at V and 7 bases at J, leaving 7 bases unmatched. Germline V lookup: CDR1 MRHNA, CDR2 SNTAGT.

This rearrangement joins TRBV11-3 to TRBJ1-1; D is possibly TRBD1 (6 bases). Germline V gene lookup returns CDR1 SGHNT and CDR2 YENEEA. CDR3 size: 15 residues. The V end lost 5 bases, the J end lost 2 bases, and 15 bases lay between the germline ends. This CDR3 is CASSPGEGSNTEAFF. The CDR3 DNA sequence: TGTGCCAGCAGCCCAGGGGAGGGGTCTAACACTGAAGCTTTCTTT.

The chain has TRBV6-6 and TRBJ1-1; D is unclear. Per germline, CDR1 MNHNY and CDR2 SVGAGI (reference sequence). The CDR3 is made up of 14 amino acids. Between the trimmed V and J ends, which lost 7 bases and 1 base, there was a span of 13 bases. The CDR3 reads CASTPGRENTEAFF. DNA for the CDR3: TGTGCCAGCACTCCTGGGAGGGAGAACACTGAAGCTTTCTTT.

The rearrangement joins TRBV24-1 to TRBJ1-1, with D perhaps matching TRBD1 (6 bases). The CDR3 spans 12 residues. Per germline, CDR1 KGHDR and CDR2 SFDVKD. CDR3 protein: CHCSGEITEAFF. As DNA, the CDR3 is TGTCATTGCTCAGGGGAAATTACTGAAGCTTTCTTT.

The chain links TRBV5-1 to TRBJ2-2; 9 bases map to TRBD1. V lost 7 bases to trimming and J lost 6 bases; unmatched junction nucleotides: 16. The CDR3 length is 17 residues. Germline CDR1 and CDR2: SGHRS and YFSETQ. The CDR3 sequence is CASERAPGQGTSGELFF. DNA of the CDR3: TGCGCCAGCGAAAGAGCTCCGGGACAGGGAACCTCCGGGGAGCTGTTTTTT.

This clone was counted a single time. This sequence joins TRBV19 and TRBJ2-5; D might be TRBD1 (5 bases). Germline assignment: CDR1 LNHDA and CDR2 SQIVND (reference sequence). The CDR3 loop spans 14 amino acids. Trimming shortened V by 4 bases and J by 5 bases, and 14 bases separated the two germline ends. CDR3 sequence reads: CASSRLQGPETQYF. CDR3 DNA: TGTGCCAGTAGTAGATTGCAGGGTCCGGAGACCCAGTACTTC. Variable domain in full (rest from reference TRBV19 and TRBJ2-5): DGGITQSPKYLFRKEGQNVTLSCEQNLNHDAMYWYRQDPGQGLRLIYYSQIVNDFQKGDIAEGYSVSREKKESFPLTVTSAQKNPTAFYLCASSRLQGPETQYFGPGTRLLVL.

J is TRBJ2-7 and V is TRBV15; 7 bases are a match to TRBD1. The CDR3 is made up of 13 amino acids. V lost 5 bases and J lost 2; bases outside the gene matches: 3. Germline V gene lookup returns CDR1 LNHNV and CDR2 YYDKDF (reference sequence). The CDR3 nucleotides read TGTGCCACCAGCGGGGGACAGACCTACGAGCAGTACTTC. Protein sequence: CATSGGQTYEQYF.

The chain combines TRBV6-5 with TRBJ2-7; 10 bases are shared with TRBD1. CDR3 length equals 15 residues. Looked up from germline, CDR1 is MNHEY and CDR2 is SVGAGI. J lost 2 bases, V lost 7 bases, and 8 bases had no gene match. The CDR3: CASNPAGTGAYEQYF. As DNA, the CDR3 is TGTGCCAGCAACCCTGCCGGGACAGGGGCCTACGAGCAGTACTTC.

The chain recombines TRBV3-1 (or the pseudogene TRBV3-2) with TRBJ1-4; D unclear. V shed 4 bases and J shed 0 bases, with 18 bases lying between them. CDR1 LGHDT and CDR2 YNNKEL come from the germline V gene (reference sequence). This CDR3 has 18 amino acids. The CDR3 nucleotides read TGTGCCAGCAGCCGCAGTGAATCACGCTTTTCAACTAATGAAAAACTGTTTTTT. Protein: CASSRSESRFSTNEKLFF.

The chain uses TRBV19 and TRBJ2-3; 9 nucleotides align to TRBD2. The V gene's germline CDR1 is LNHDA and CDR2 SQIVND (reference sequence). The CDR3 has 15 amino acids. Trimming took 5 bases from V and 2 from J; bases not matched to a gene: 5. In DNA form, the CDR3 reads TGTGCCAGTAGTGGGACTAGCAGTAACACAGATACGCAGTATTTT. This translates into CASSGTSSNTDTQYF.